This T cell receptor beta chain is drawn from a study of CD8 T cells in Susac syndrome. Across the study: Among the Susac syndrome patients sequenced, five or six had active disease and about eight were in remission.

After extraction with the RNeasy kit, about 0.45 to 1 ug of the RNA was reverse transcribed using random hexamers. MiXCR, applied by TCRdb to the immunoSEQ multiplex PCR reads, yields one record per CDR3 protein. The sample has about 120,000 distinct CDR3 sequences; 96% are singletons. The source material was CD4+ T cells from PBMCs. This sequence was found in a human donor with Susac syndrome.

CDR3 in amino acids: CASSLAGGRGGHEAFF. The CDR3 DNA follows: TGTGCCAGCAGCTTAGCAGGTGGTCGGGGAGGGCATGAAGCTTTCTTT. J is TRBJ1-1 and V is TRBV7-2, with unresolved D. V gave up 0 bases and J gave up 7 bases, with 18 bases separating them. The CDR3 spans 16 residues. The germline V gene has CDR1 SGHTA and CDR2 FQGNSA.